Presented here are 5 T cell receptor beta chains from one specimen sequenced in a study of shared clonotypes between healthy human individuals (dated by TCRdb to the early 2020s). The method behind the library was the immunoSEQ multiplex PCR assay. TCRdb carries this immuneACCESS record with in-frame sequences only. Its versions omit some clonotypes, under half of them owing to an unresolved V gene in the studies checked, with the rest unexplained. The sample table contains about 680,000 clones; only one count was recorded for 90% to 95% of them. The ten most abundant clones make up about 24% of the sample. CD8 naive samples were obtained by positive selection for CCR7 among CD45RO-negative cells, yielding a CD45RA+CCR7+ population from which TemRA cells were excluded. The sequencing sample was made of naive CD8+ T cells sorted from blood. According to the study, the label for this sample's cell subset or site signals: CD45RA+CCR7+. These receptors were collected from a man aged 30-40 years in good health.

The V and J genes are TRBV7-9 and TRBJ2-6; maybe TRBD2 (5 bases). Germline lookup yields CDR1 SEHNR and CDR2 FQNEAQ (reference sequence). V was trimmed by 8 bases and J by 0 bases, leaving 17 bases between them. The CDR3 runs 17 residues. The CDR3 protein is CASVPGFPISGANVLTF. CDR3 sequence (DNA): TGTGCCAGCGTCCCGGGATTCCCGATCTCTGGGGCCAACGTCCTGACTTTC.

The chain employs TRBV9 and TRBJ1-4; no clear D. V was trimmed by 4 bases and J by 7 bases, leaving 17 bases between them. The CDR3 runs 15 residues. Germline V gene sequence: CDR1 SGDLS, CDR2 YYNGEE. The CDR3 sequence: CASSTDREQGEKLFF. CDR3 in DNA: TGTGCCAGCAGCACCGACCGGGAGCAAGGTGAAAAACTGTTTTTT. Drawing the rest from reference TRBV9 and TRBJ1-4, the complete variable domain is DSGVTQTPKHLITATGQRVTLRCSPRSGDLSVYWYQQSLDQGLQFLIQYYNGEERAKGNILERFSAQQFPDLHSELNLSSLELGDSALYFCASSTDREQGEKLFFGSGTQLSVL.

CDR3 coding DNA: TGCAGCGTTCAAGGGGGACAACTAGCGGTGAGCTCCTACAATGAGCAGTTCTTC. This encodes CSVQGGQLAVSSYNEQFF. The chain has TRBV29-1 and TRBJ2-1, with 8 bases identical to TRBD2. Germline CDR1 reads SQVTM; CDR2 reads ANQGSEA. The CDR3 length is 18 residues. With V trimmed by 5 bases and J by 0 bases, 15 bases remained unmatched.

The V call is TRBV5-1, the J call TRBJ2-7; tentative D call: TRBD2 (5 bases). CDR3 size: 12 residues. Germline CDR1 SGHRS, CDR2 YFSETQ. V dropped 6 bases and J dropped 2 bases, with 9 bases sitting between them. CDR3 sequence: CASTDYAYEQYF. In DNA, the CDR3 is TGCGCCAGCACCGACTATGCCTACGAGCAGTACTTC.

V is TRBV19 and J is TRBJ1-1; 11 positions agree with TRBD1. The CDR3 covers 17 residues. Germline values: CDR1 LNHDA, CDR2 SQIVND (reference sequence). The V and J ends lost 5 bases and 1 base, in that order; junction bases with no gene match: 9. In nucleotides, the CDR3 is TGTGCCAGTAGTGTGGGACAGGGGGATATCCCGAACACTGAAGCTTTCTTT. This translates into CASSVGQGDIPNTEAFF.